The next 13 T cell receptor beta chains were all read from a single sample in a study of blood T cell repertoires in COVID-19. Libraries were prepared by immunoSEQ multiplex PCR; TCRdb keeps only in-frame clonotypes and omits some of them. The table lists tens of thousands of clones, over 70% of them singletons, with about 5.3% in the top ten. The material sequenced was peripheral blood. The receptors were sampled from a man aged 50-59 years with active COVID-19.

V gene TRBV6-1 combines with J gene TRBJ1-4; D is unclear. The germline gives CDR1 MNHNS, CDR2 SASEGT. The CDR3 covers 19 residues. V was trimmed by 3 bases and J by 8 bases, leaving 28 bases between them. CDR3 residues: CASSDPFAGEHQAIEKLFF. The DNA for the CDR3 is TGTGCCAGCAGTGATCCATTTGCCGGGGAGCACCAAGCCATAGAAAAACTGTTTTTT.

This clone was recorded a few times. The chain uses TRBV9 and TRBJ2-1, with 7 bases matching TRBD1. CDR3 length equals 16 residues. V was clipped by 4 bases and J by 1 base; unmatched bases: 8. Germline CDR1 is SGDLS and CDR2 is YYNGEE. In DNA, the CDR3 is TGTGCCAGCAGCTCTCACCGACAGGGTTCCTACAATGAGCAGTTCTTC. Translation: CASSSHRQGSYNEQFF.

The rearrangement links TRBV28 to TRBJ2-5; D uncertain. Per the germline V gene, CDR1 is MDHEN and CDR2 is SYDVKM. The germline V and J ends were trimmed by 6 bases and 5 bases, with 10 bases remaining between them. CDR3 size: 12 residues. CDR3 sequence: CASRDTGETQYF. In DNA, the CDR3 is TGTGCCAGCAGAGATACCGGGGAGACCCAGTACTTC.

The chain joins TRBV29-1 to TRBJ2-3, with D hard to call. The germline V gene has CDR1 SQVTM and CDR2 ANQGSEA. The V end lost 3 bases, the J end lost 0 bases, and 4 bases lay between the germline ends. The CDR3 contains 12 residues. The DNA for the CDR3 is TGCAGCGTTGAGCGCAGCACAGATACGCAGTATTTT. Translation: CSVERSTDTQYF.

Written as DNA, the CDR3 is TGTGCCAGTAGTAGGCCAGGCCTCAACAATGAGCAGTTCTTC. Encoded protein: CASSRPGLNNEQFF. The chain joins TRBV19 to TRBJ2-1; D is unclear. Germline loops: CDR1 LNHDA, CDR2 SQIVND (reference sequence). The CDR3 has 14 amino acids. The V gene lost 4 bases and the J gene lost 5 bases, with 12 bases spanning the gap.

The V call is TRBV19, the J call TRBJ1-1; 8 bases agree with TRBD1. Germline V gives CDR1 LNHDA, CDR2 SQIVND (reference sequence). There are 17 residues in the CDR3. The junction had 16 bases not matched to a gene; V was cut back by 9 bases and J by 1 base. CDR3 sequence (DNA): TGTGCCAGCTCCCCAGGACAGGGACGGACCCCGAACACTGAAGCTTTCTTT. It translates to CASSPGQGRTPNTEAFF.

This clone came up a few times. This chain uses TRBV27 with TRBJ1-5; 9 bases are shared with TRBD1. The CDR3 sequence is 13 residues long. Looked up from germline, CDR1 is MNHEY and CDR2 is SMNVEV (reference sequence). With 3 bases clipped from V and 14 bases from J, the junction kept 8 bases outside the gene matches. CDR3 sequence (DNA): TGTGCCAGCAGTTTCACAGGGACAGGGCTTAAGCATTTT. Amino acid sequence: CASSFTGTGLKHF.

This clone was detected only a few times. The chain couples TRBV15 to TRBJ1-1; no clear D gene. Trimming took 0 bases from V and 1 from J, leaving 6 bases between them. CDR3 length: 14 residues. Germline CDR1 reads LNHNV; CDR2 reads YYDKDF (reference sequence). For the CDR3, the DNA is TGTGCCACCAGCAGAGATCTTTCGAACACTGAAGCTTTCTTT. This codes for CATSRDLSNTEAFF. The full variable domain, its missing parts supplied by reference TRBV15 and TRBJ1-1, is DAMVIQNPRYQVTQFGKPVTLSCSQTLNHNVMYWYQQKSSQAPKLLFHYYDKDFNNEADTPDNFQSRRPNTSFCFLDIRSPGLGDTAMYLCATSRDLSNTEAFFGQGTRLTVV.

V gene TRBV2 combines with J gene TRBJ1-1; a weak D match, TRBD1 (6 bases). Germline V gives CDR1 SNHLY, CDR2 FYNNEI. This CDR3 region has 14 residues. The V gene lost 8 bases and the J gene lost 4 bases, with 17 bases spanning the gap. The CDR3: CASEGPQGRTEAFF. The CDR3, as DNA: TGTGCCAGCGAGGGCCCGCAGGGGCGCACTGAAGCTTTCTTT. The variable domain in full, with the rest retrieved from reference TRBV2 and TRBJ1-1, is EPEVTQTPSHQVTQMGQEVILRCVPISNHLYFYWYRQILGQKVEFLVSFYNNEISEKSEIFDDQFSVERPDGSNFTLKIRSTKLEDSAMYFCASEGPQGRTEAFFGQGTRLTVV.

The chain joins TRBV29-1 to TRBJ1-2; D might be TRBD1 (6 bases). Between the trimmed V and J ends, which lost 3 bases and 7 bases, there was a span of 24 bases. Germline CDR1 reads SQVTM; CDR2 reads ANQGSEA. The CDR3 has 16 amino acids. The CDR3 loop reads CSVEAKGGGAKFGYTF. For the CDR3, the DNA is TGCAGCGTTGAGGCAAAAGGGGGGGGCGCGAAGTTTGGCTACACCTTC.

In this sample, this clone turned up a few times. The V gene is TRBV11-2, the J gene TRBJ1-5; the D gene is possibly TRBD1 (6 bases). Germline lookup yields CDR1 SGHAT and CDR2 FQNNGV. This CDR3 spans 14 amino acids. The germline V and J ends were trimmed by 3 bases and 1 base, with 7 bases remaining between them. The CDR3 here is CASSLQGSNQPQHF. The CDR3 DNA reads as TGTGCCAGCAGCTTGCAGGGGAGCAATCAGCCCCAGCATTTT. Filled out from reference TRBV11-2 and TRBJ1-5, the complete variable domain reads EAGVAQSPRYKIIEKRQSVAFWCNPISGHATLYWYQQILGQGPKLLIQFQNNGVVDDSQLPKDRFSAERLKGVDSTLKIQPAKLEDSAVYLCASSLQGSNQPQHFGDGTRLSIL.

The chain is built from TRBV5-4 and TRBJ2-5; 7 bases agree with TRBD1. Per germline, CDR1 SGHNT and CDR2 YYREEE (reference sequence). The CDR3 contains 15 residues. V lost 0 bases, J lost 2 bases, and 4 bases stayed unmatched. The CDR3 DNA reads TGTGCCAGCAGCTTGGCCGGGACAGTTCAAGAGACCCAGTACTTC. Its protein product is CASSLAGTVQETQYF.

The chain combines TRBV7-9 with TRBJ2-3; a weak D match, TRBD2 (6 bases). This CDR3 comprises 18 residues. The V gene lost 1 base and the J gene lost 4 bases, with 21 bases spanning the gap. CDR1 and CDR2 (germline): SEHNR, FQNEAQ (reference sequence). CDR3 loop: CASSLVGTSRRYADTQYF. The CDR3 DNA reads as TGTGCCAGCAGCTTAGTAGGTACTAGCCGCCGTTATGCAGATACGCAGTATTTT.